Described below is a single T cell receptor (beta chain) sequence and its context. What it binds is not known. One end of the junction varies from germline; a read error may be responsible. These data come from a study of blood T cells in healthy people across ages. Study-wide points: Reliance upon unsorted PBMCs precluded definitive naive versus antigen-experienced comparison.

With a J-beta primer mix and a sample-barcoded 5' primer, a second PCR ran about 7 to 11 cycles. MiXCR was run by TCRdb on the 5' RACE reads, yielding one entry per CDR3 protein. The table includes 1.8 million or so distinct CDR3 sequences, about 39% detected once. The CDR3 length is 15 residues. Per germline, CDR1 GTSNPN and CDR2 SVGIG (reference sequence). The sequenced sample consisted of blood. The chain is built from TRBV30 and TRBJ2-1, with D unresolved. This sequence originates from a human donor in good health. The CDR3 nucleotides read TGTGTCTGGAGTGTACTACTATTCTTCTACAATGAGCAGTTCTTC. Protein: CVWSVLLFFYNEQFF.